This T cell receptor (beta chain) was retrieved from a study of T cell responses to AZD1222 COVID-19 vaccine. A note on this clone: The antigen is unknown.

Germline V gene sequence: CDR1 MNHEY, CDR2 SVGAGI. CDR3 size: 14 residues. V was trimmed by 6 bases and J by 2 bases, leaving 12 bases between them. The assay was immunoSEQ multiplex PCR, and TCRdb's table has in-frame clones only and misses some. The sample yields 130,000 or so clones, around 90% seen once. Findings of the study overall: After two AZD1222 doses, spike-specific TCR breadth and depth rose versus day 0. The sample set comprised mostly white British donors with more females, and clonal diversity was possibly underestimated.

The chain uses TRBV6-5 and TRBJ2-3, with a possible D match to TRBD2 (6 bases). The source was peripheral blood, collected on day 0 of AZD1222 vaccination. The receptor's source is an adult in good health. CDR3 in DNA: TGTGCCAGCAGGCCTACTAGCTCCACAGATACGCAGTATTTT. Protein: CASRPTSSTDTQYF.